A selection of T cell receptor beta chains follows, all from one sample in a study of tumor-infiltrating T cells and Merkel cell polyomavirus. Some clones are missing from TCRdb's copy, which holds only in-frame ones; the method was immunoSEQ multiplex PCR. The table lists 52 clones. Sequenced input: Merkel cell polyomavirus peptide tetramer+ CD8+ T cells sorted from the tumor. These receptors were obtained from a person between 50 and 79 years old with Merkel cell carcinoma. Each CDR3 is given with its conserved first and last residue. The D gene is left open where the match is weak.

15,TRBD1,TRBJ2-1,TRBV7-2,TGTGCCAGCAGCTTAGACACAGGGGTATTCAACGAGCAGTTCTTC,CASSLDTGVFNEQFF
15,-,TRBJ1-2,TRBV7-3,TGTGCCAGCAGCCCCGGCGGGCAGACGAACTATGGCTACACCTTC,CASSPGGQTNYGYTF
14,TRBD1,TRBJ1-3,TRBV5-1,TGCGCCAGCAGCTTGGGGACAGGGAGTAACACCATATATTTT,CASSLGTGSNTIYF
16,-,TRBJ1-2,TRBV30,TGTGCCTGGGAGGCTAAGTGTTATAGAAAGACCTATGGCTACACCTTC,CAWEAKCYRKTYGYTF
16,TRBD2,TRBJ2-5,TRBV14,TGTGCCAGCAGCCAATCTCGACTAGCGCGACAAGAGACCCAGTACTTC,CASSQSRLARQETQYF
14,-,TRBJ2-4,TRBV23-1,TGCGCCAGCAGTCAATCGGCAGGGGAAGACATTCAGTACTTC,CASSQSAGEDIQYF
17,-,TRBJ2-1,TRBV21-1,TGTGCCAGCAGCAAGCTGGTAGCTACCCATTCCGACAATGAGCAGTTCTTC,CASSKLVATHSDNEQFF
17,-,TRBJ2-6,TRBV7-3,TGTGCCAGCAGCTTCCGGGCAGGGCAGGCTGGGGCCAACGTCCTGACTTTC,CASSFRAGQAGANVLTF
17,TRBD2,TRBJ2-3,TRBV7-8,TGTGCCAGCAGCTTCCCCAAAAGCGGGGTAAGCACAGATACGCAGTATTTT,CASSFPKSGVSTDTQYF
14,-,TRBJ1-2,TRBV5-1,TGCGCCAGCAGCTTTGCAGGGTCTGGGTATGGCTACACCTTC,CASSFAGSGYGYTF
18,-,TRBJ2-2,TRBV10-2,TGCGCCAGCAGTGAACTGCTACTAGGAGGCGTCGACACCGGGGAGCTGTTTTTT,CASSELLLGGVDTGELFF
16,-,TRBJ1-3,TRBV5-6,TGTGCCAGCAGCACCCCCGACAGACTCTCTGGAAACACCATATATTTT,CASSTPDRLSGNTIYF